Listed here are 23 T cell receptor beta chains from one sample, sequenced in a study of human T cells and chemical hapten exposure. The time point: healthy volunteer bleed at 2 weeks. Sequencing started from total RNA isolated from unfractionated whole blood. Via MiXCR, TCRdb re-called the RACE reads, giving one row per CDR3 protein. The sample records about 130,000 distinct CDR3 sequences, about 8.2% being singletons. Sequenced input: whole blood. The receptors here all came from a male donor in good health. Some clones in this sample may be carry-over from other donors' samples.

This clonotype has at least ten counts. The rearrangement joins TRBV18 to TRBJ1-1; D is possibly TRBD1 (6 bases). V lost 4 bases and J lost 4, with 13 bases in between. CDR1 is KGHSH and CDR2 is LQKENI in the germline V gene. This CDR3 spans 14 amino acids. CDR3 in amino acids: CASSQETGPTEAFF. Written as DNA, the CDR3 is TGTGCCAGCTCACAAGAGACAGGTCCCACTGAAGCTTTCTTT.

This clonotype showed up just a few times. The V call is TRBV20-1, the J call TRBJ1-5; D ambiguous. The germline V and J ends were trimmed by 0 bases and 11 bases, with 17 bases remaining between them. The CDR3 has 14 amino acids. The V gene's germline CDR1 is DFQATT and CDR2 SNEGSKA (reference sequence). CDR3 sequence reads: CSAREAPVEGAQHF. CDR3 nucleotide sequence: TGCAGTGCTAGAGAGGCACCCGTGGAGGGAGCCCAGCATTTT.

There are a few counts of this clonotype. V usage is TRBV4-1 and J usage is TRBJ1-5; TRBD1 might be the D (5 bases). The CDR3 is 18 amino acids. Germline V gives CDR1 MGHRA, CDR2 YSYEKL. V gave up 3 bases and J gave up 7 bases, with 25 bases separating them. CDR3 region: CASSHRSGLEGLRQPQHF. Written as DNA, the CDR3 is TGCGCCAGCAGCCACCGCTCAGGGTTAGAGGGCTTGAGGCAGCCCCAGCATTTT.

The rearrangement joins TRBV4-2 to TRBJ1-1; D possibly corresponds to TRBD1 (5 bases). The CDR3 totals 13 residues. Trimming shortened V by 4 bases and J by 1 base, and 7 bases separated the two germline ends. The germline V gene has CDR1 LGHNA and CDR2 YNFKEQ. In DNA, the CDR3 is TGTGCCAGCAGCCCAGGGACGAACACTGAAGCTTTCTTT. Residues: CASSPGTNTEAFF.

This clonotype was counted many times. This chain links TRBV6-5 with TRBJ2-3; D is unresolved. Trimming left V 5 bases short and J 1 base short, with 10 bases between. CDR1 is MNHEY and CDR2 is SVGAGI in the germline V gene. This CDR3 has 14 residues. CDR3 amino acids: CASSTYDGTDTQYF. CDR3 bases: TGTGCCAGCAGTACCTATGACGGCACAGATACGCAGTATTTT.

The genes are TRBV5-4 and TRBJ2-5; 7 positions agree with TRBD1. With 0 bases clipped from V and 4 bases from J, the junction kept 6 bases outside the gene matches. In germline, CDR1 is SGHNT, CDR2 YYREEE (reference sequence). The CDR3 is made up of 15 amino acids. The CDR3 region is CASSLEGARGETQYF. CDR3 DNA: TGTGCCAGCAGCTTGGAGGGGGCCAGGGGAGAGACCCAGTACTTC.

This clonotype was recorded many times. This chain joins TRBV9 and TRBJ2-1; the match to TRBD2 covers 10 bases. Unmatched junction bases numbered 6, after V lost 3 bases and J lost 3 bases. CDR1 and CDR2 from the germline V gene are SGDLS and YYNGEE. This CDR3 contains 16 residues. This CDR3 reads CASSERAGGGYNEQFF. In DNA, the CDR3 is TGTGCCAGCAGCGAGCGAGCGGGGGGGGGCTACAATGAGCAGTTCTTC.

This clonotype was counted ten times or more. The chain has TRBV7-2 and TRBJ1-1, with a weak D call TRBD1 (5 bases). CDR3 length: 17 residues. Deletions cut 0 bases from V and 2 bases from J, with 16 bases between. Germline-derived CDR1 and CDR2 are SGHTA and FQGNSA. The CDR3 here is CASSLAFSGTDNTEAFF. The CDR3 DNA sequence: TGTGCCAGCAGCTTAGCATTTTCCGGGACGGATAACACTGAAGCTTTCTTT.

With regard to this clonotype: A much more abundant neighbour one base away suggests this may be a read error. The V gene is TRBV7-2, the J gene TRBJ2-3, with 9 nucleotides matching TRBD2. After removal of 7 bases from V and 4 bases from J, the junction contained 6 bases not matched to a gene. CDR3 length equals 14 residues. Germline lookup yields CDR1 SGHTA and CDR2 FQGNSA. Here the CDR3 DNA reads TGTGCCAGCACCATTAGCGGGAGCGCAGATACGCAGTATTTT. Protein product: CASTISGSADTQYF.

The chain has TRBV19 and TRBJ2-1; TRBD1 matches at 8 bases. The CDR3 extends over 15 amino acids. Germline V CDR1 and CDR2: LNHDA, SQIVND (reference sequence). J was trimmed by 5 bases and V by 6 bases; bases with no gene match: 9. The CDR3, as DNA: TGTGCCAGTAGGCTGCCGGACAGGGTCGACAATGAGCAGTTCTTC. Its protein product is CASRLPDRVDNEQFF.

This clonotype was found many times. The chain has TRBV13 and TRBJ2-1, with TRBD2 matching 10 bases. The CDR3 extends over 18 amino acids. The V gene's germline CDR1 is PRHDT and CDR2 FYEKMQ (reference sequence). V dropped 3 bases and J dropped 2; count of bases not matched to a gene: 10. The DNA for the CDR3 is TGTGCCAGCAGCTTTCGGGGGCGGCTAGCGGGAGCCTACAATGAGCAGTTCTTC. This translates into CASSFRGRLAGAYNEQFF. The whole variable domain, filled in from reference TRBV13 and TRBJ2-1, reads AAGVIQSPRHLIKEKRETATLKCYPIPRHDTVYWYQQGPGQDPQFLISFYEKMQSDKGSIPDRFSAQQFSDYHSELNMSSLELGDSALYFCASSFRGRLAGAYNEQFFGPGTRLTVL.

V gene TRBV5-1 combines with J gene TRBJ1-4; D is ambiguous. V was clipped by 1 base and J by 3 bases, with 7 bases between them. From germline, CDR1 is SGHRS and CDR2 YFSETQ. The CDR3 extends over 14 amino acids. CDR3 sequence reads: CASSLSGANEKLFF. The CDR3 nucleotides read TGCGCCAGCAGCTTGTCCGGGGCTAATGAAAAACTGTTTTTT. The full variable domain, in which reference TRBV5-1 and TRBJ1-4 provide the parts outside the CDR3, is KAGVTQTPRYLIKTRGQQVTLSCSPISGHRSVSWYQQTPGQGLQFLFEYFSETQRNKGNFPGRFSGRQFSNSRSEMNVSTLELGDSALYLCASSLSGANEKLFFGSGTQLSVL.

This clonotype was observed a few times. The V gene is TRBV4-1, the J gene TRBJ1-3; D is possibly TRBD1 (5 bases). Trimming shortened V by 5 bases and J by 1 base, and 21 bases separated the two germline ends. CDR3 size: 18 residues. Per germline, CDR1 MGHRA and CDR2 YSYEKL. In nucleotides, the CDR3 is TGCGCCAGCAGCTATATACCTGCGATAGGGGCGTCTGGAAACACCATATATTTT. Amino acids: CASSYIPAIGASGNTIYF.

The chain has TRBV19 and TRBJ1-1; tentative D call: TRBD1 (6 bases). The germline V gene encodes CDR1 LNHDA and CDR2 SQIVND (reference sequence). CDR3 length equals 14 residues. The V and J ends lost 4 bases and 4 bases respectively, with 13 bases between them. The CDR3 is CASSKQGQATEAFF. The CDR3 DNA is TGTGCCAGTAGTAAACAGGGTCAGGCCACTGAAGCTTTCTTT.

The chain joins TRBV7-2 to TRBJ2-5; D is uncertain. V was trimmed by 5 bases and J by 2 bases, leaving 12 bases between them. Germline assignment: CDR1 SGHTA and CDR2 FQGNSA. There are 14 residues in the CDR3. The CDR3 sequence is CASSNRGVQETQYF. In DNA form, the CDR3 reads TGTGCCAGCAGCAACCGCGGTGTTCAAGAGACCCAGTACTTC.

J is TRBJ2-2 and V is TRBV6-5, with a possible D match to TRBD1 (6 bases). The V end lost 2 bases, the J end lost 5 bases, and 12 bases lay between the germline ends. Germline assignment: CDR1 MNHEY and CDR2 SVGAGI. CDR3 size: 15 residues. The CDR3 DNA reads TGTGCCAGCAGTTACCTGGGGGCAGTGACCGGGGAGCTGTTTTTT. It encodes CASSYLGAVTGELFF.

This clonotype was seen a handful of times. The chain combines TRBV12-3 or TRBV12-4 with TRBJ2-3; a possible D gene is TRBD2 (6 bases). The CDR3 has 12 residues. Between the trimmed V and J ends, which lost 6 bases and 4 bases, there was a span of 8 bases. DNA for the CDR3: TGTGCCAGCAGGGAGGGGTCAGATACGCAGTATTTT. Its translation is CASREGSDTQYF.

This chain connects TRBV7-9 to TRBJ2-1; 11 nucleotides line up with TRBD2. The germline CDR1 and CDR2 sequences are SEHNR and FQNEAQ (reference sequence). The CDR3 length is 17 residues. V gave up 4 bases and J gave up 6 bases; unmatched junction bases: 11. The CDR3 region is CASSSYLTSGNANEQFF. The CDR3 bases are TGTGCCAGCAGCTCCTACCTGACTAGCGGGAACGCCAATGAGCAGTTCTTC.

V usage is TRBV3-1 and J usage is TRBJ1-6; D is uncertain. The CDR3 consists of 15 residues. Germline CDR1 and CDR2: LGHDT and YNNKEL (reference sequence). V was trimmed by 1 base and J by 9 bases, leaving 13 bases between them. CDR3 bases: TGTGCCAGCAGCCAAGCACATCGGGAGGTTTCACCCCTCCACTTT. This gives the protein CASSQAHREVSPLHF.

This clonotype was detected ten times or more. The V gene is TRBV12-5, the J gene TRBJ2-7; D is uncertain. This CDR3 is 14 amino acids long. Trimming pared 1 base from V and 1 base from J, leaving 8 bases between. The germline V gene has CDR1 LGHNT and CDR2 FRNRAP. The CDR3 region has the DNA TGTGCTAGTGGTTTGGCGTCAGCTTCCTACGAGCAGTACTTC. It translates to CASGLASASYEQYF.

This clonotype was seen repeatedly, ten times or more. V usage is TRBV6-1 and J usage is TRBJ1-1; 9 nucleotides align to TRBD1. The germline V gene has CDR1 MNHNS and CDR2 SASEGT. V shed 4 bases, J shed 3 bases, and the junction held 3 bases outside the gene matches. This CDR3 spans 14 amino acids. This CDR3 reads CASSGDREDTEAFF. The CDR3 DNA reads TGTGCCAGCAGTGGGGACAGGGAGGACACTGAAGCTTTCTTT.

This clonotype has ten or more counts. V and J are TRBV18 and TRBJ1-6; D is perhaps TRBD1 (5 bases). This CDR3 spans 18 amino acids. Germline CDR1 is KGHSH and CDR2 is LQKENI. V dropped 2 bases and J dropped 7 bases, with 21 bases sitting between them. The CDR3 DNA follows: TGTGCCAGCTCACCAGGCTTACGGACCATACGGGGCAATTCACCCCTCCACTTT. Protein: CASSPGLRTIRGNSPLHF.

About this clonotype: At one end, the junction sequence differs from germline, possibly due to a read error. The CDR3 protein is CVSSLVNRPGINTEAFF. CDR3 bases: TGTGTCAGCAGCTTAGTTAACAGGCCGGGGATAAACACTGAAGCTTTCTTT. V and J are TRBV11-2 and TRBJ1-1; TRBD1 is a possible D gene (5 bases). Per germline, CDR1 SGHAT and CDR2 FQNNGV. This CDR3 is built from 17 residues.